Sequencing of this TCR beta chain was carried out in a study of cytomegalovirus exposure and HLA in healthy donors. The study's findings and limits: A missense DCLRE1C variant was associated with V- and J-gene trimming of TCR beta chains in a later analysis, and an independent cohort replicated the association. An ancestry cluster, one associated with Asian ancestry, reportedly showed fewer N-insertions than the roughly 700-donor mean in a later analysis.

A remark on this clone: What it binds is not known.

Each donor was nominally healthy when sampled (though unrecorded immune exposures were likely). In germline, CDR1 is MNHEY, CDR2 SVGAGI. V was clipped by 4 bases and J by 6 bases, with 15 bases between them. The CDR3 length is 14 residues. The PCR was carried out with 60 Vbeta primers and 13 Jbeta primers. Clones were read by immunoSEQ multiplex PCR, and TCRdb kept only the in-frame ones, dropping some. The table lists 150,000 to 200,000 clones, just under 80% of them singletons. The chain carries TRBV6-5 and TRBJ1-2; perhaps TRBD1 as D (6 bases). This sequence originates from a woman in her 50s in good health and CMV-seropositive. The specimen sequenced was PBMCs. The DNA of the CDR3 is TGTGCCAGCAGTTCCACAGGGTTAACGGATGGCTACACCTTC. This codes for CASSSTGLTDGYTF.